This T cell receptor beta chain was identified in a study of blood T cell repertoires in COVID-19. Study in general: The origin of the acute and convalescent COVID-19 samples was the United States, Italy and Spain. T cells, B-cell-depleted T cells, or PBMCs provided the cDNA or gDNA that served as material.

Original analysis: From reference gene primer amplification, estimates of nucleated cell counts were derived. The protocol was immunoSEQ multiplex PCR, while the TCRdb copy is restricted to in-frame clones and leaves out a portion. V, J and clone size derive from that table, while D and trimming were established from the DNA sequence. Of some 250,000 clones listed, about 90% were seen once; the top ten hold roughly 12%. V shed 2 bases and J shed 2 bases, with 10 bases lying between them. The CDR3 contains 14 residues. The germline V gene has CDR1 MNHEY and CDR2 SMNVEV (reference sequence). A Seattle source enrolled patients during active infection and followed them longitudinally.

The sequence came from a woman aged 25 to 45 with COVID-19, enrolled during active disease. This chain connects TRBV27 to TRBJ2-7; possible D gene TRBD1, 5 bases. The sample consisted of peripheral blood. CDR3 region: CASSLRQLTYEQYF. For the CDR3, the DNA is TGTGCCAGCAGTTTACGACAGCTTACCTACGAGCAGTACTTC.